The TCR beta chain under discussion was sequenced for a study of shared clonotypes between healthy human individuals. The CDR3 consists of 16 residues. Per the germline V gene, CDR1 is SGHRS and CDR2 is YFSETQ. The junction had 10 bases not matched to a gene; V was cut back by 4 bases and J by 0 bases. Naive CD8 cells comprised CD45RO-negative, CCR7-positively selected cells, excluding terminally differentiated effector memory CD45RA+ cells. Profiled with immunoSEQ multiplex PCR; TCRdb holds only in-frame clones, not every one. This sample carries some 630,000 clones, about 95% of them seen once, and the ten largest clones take 0.11%.

The chain combines TRBV5-1 with TRBJ2-7; 7 nucleotides match TRBD1. Sequencing input: naive CD8+ T cells sorted from blood. This receptor was taken from a woman in her 30s in good health. Written as DNA, the CDR3 is TGCGCCAGCAGCCACGGGACAGTTAGGAGCTCCTACGAGCAGTACTTC. It specifies CASSHGTVRSSYEQYF.